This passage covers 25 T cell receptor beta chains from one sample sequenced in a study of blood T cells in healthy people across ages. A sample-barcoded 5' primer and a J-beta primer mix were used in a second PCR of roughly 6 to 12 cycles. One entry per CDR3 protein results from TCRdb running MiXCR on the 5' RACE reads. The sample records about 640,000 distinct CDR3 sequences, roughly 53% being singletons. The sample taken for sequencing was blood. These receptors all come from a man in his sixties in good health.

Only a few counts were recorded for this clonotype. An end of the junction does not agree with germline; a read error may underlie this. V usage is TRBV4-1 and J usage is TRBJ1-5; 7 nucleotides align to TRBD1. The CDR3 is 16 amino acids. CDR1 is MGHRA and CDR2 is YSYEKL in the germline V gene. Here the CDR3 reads CASSQGGRAVDQPQHF. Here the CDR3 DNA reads TGCGCCAGTAGCCAAGGGGGCAGGGCCGTCGATCAGCCCCAGCATTTT.

The CDR3 reads CSASSQGFLGSGANVLTF. CDR3 nucleotide sequence: TGCAGTGCTAGTAGTCAGGGGTTCCTCGGATCTGGGGCCAACGTCCTGACTTTC. The rearrangement joins TRBV20-1 to TRBJ2-6, with a possible D match to TRBD1 (6 bases). The ends were cut back, 3 bases at V and 1 base at J, with 19 bases in the middle. CDR3 length equals 18 residues. Germline assignment: CDR1 DFQATT and CDR2 SNEGSKA (reference sequence).

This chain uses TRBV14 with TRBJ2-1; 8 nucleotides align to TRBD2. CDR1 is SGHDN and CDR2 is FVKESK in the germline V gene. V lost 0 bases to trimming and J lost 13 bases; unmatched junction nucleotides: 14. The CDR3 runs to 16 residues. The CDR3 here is CASSQDFGVAGLYQFF. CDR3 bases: TGTGCCAGCAGCCAAGATTTCGGGGTAGCGGGGCTTTACCAGTTCTTC.

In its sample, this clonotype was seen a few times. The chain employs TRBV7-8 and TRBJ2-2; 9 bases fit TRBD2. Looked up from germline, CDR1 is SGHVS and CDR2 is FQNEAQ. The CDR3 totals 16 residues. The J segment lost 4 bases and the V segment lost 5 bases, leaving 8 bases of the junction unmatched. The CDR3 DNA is TGTGCCAGCAGCCCCCGCGGGGGGGAGCTCACCGGGGAGCTGTTTTTT. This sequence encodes CASSPRGGELTGELFF.

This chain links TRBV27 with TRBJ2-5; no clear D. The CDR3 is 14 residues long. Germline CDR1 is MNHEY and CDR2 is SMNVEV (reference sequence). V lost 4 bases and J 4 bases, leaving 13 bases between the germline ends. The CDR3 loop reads CASSYRFPPETQYF. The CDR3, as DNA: TGTGCCAGCAGTTATAGATTCCCTCCAGAGACCCAGTACTTC.

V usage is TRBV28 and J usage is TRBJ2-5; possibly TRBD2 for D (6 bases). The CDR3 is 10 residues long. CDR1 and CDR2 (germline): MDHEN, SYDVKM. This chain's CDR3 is CATRGETQYF. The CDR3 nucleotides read TGTGCAACCCGGGGGGAGACCCAGTACTTC.

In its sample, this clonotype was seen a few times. CDR3 region: CASSQEWEQFF. Here the CDR3 DNA reads TGTGCCAGCAGCCAAGAATGGGAGCAGTTCTTC. This chain joins TRBV14 and TRBJ2-1; no reliable D call. There are 11 residues in the CDR3. The V gene lost 0 bases and the J gene lost 10 bases, with 4 bases spanning the gap. CDR1 is SGHDN and CDR2 is FVKESK in the germline V gene.

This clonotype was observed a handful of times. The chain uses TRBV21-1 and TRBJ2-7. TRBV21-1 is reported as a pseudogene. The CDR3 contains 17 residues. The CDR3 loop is CASSKPRQTVIAYEQYF. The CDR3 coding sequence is TGTGCCAGCAGCAAACCGAGACAAACAGTTATCGCCTACGAGCAGTACTTC.

This CDR3 is CASRTGSSSYEQYF. The CDR3 nucleotides read TGTGCCAGCCGCACAGGGTCGAGCTCCTACGAGCAGTACTTC. V is TRBV11-2 and J is TRBJ2-4; perhaps TRBD1 as D (6 bases). Near its end, the DNA agrees better with TRBJ2-7, so the J call may be wrong. The germline CDR1 and CDR2 sequences are SGHAT and FQNNGV. This CDR3 is built from 14 residues.

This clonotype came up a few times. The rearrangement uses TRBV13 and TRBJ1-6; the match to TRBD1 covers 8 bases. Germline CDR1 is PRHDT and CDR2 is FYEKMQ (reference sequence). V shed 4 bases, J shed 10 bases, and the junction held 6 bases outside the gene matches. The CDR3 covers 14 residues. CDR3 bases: TGTGCCAGCAGCTACCGGACAGGGCGATCACCCCTCCACTTT. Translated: CASSYRTGRSPLHF.

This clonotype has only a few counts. CDR3 in DNA: TGCAGCGTGGCGCCAACAGGGGTAGAGACCCAGTACTTC. Translated, it gives CSVAPTGVETQYF. V usage is TRBV29-1 and J usage is TRBJ2-5, with 7 positions matching TRBD1. The CDR3 loop spans 13 amino acids. With V trimmed by 6 bases and J by 4 bases, 8 bases remained unmatched. Germline CDR1 reads SQVTM; CDR2 reads ANQGSEA.

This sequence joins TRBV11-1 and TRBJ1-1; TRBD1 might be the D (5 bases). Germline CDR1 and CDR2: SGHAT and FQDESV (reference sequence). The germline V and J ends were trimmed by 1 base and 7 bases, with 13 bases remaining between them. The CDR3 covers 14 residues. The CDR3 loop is CASSLGGTVNEAFF. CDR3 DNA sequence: TGTGCCAGCAGCTTAGGGGGGACGGTTAATGAAGCTTTCTTT.

The CDR3 here is CASSSPVGAYNEQFF. The CDR3 coding sequence is TGTGCCAGCAGCTCCCCGGTGGGTGCCTACAATGAGCAGTTCTTC. This chain connects TRBV7-9 to TRBJ2-1; no definite D call. The CDR3 covers 15 residues. Deletions cut 4 bases from V and 2 bases from J, with 12 bases between. Germline V gene lookup returns CDR1 SEHNR and CDR2 FQNEAQ (reference sequence).

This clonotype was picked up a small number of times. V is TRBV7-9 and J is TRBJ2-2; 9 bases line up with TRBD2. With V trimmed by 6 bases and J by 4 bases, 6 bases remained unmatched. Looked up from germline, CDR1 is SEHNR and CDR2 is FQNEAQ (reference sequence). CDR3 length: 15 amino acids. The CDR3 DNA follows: TGTGCCAGCAGAAATAGCGGGGGCAGCACCGGGGAGCTGTTTTTT. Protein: CASRNSGGSTGELFF.

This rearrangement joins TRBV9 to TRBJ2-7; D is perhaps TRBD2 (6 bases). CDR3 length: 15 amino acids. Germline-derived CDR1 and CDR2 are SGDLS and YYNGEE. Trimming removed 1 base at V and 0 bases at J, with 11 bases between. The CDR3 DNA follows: TGTGCCAGCAGCGTAAGGGCGGGAAGCTCCTACGAGCAGTACTTC. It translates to CASSVRAGSSYEQYF.

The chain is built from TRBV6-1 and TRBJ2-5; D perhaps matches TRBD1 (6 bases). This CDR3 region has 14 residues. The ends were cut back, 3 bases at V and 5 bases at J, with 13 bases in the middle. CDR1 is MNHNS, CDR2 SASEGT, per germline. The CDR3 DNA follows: TGTGCCAGCAGTGATCGGGCAGGGGAGGAGACCCAGTACTTC. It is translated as CASSDRAGEETQYF.

The CDR3 DNA reads TGCGCCAGCAGCCACCCTCGGGCTGGGGCCAACGTCCTGACTTTC. Translation: CASSHPRAGANVLTF. The chain combines TRBV5-1 with TRBJ2-6; no clear D gene. Germline CDR1 SGHRS, CDR2 YFSETQ. Trimming cost V 4 bases and J 2 bases, with 10 bases left between them. The length of the CDR3 is 15 residues.

CDR3 sequence (DNA): TGCAGTGCTAATTTGGGAGGCACAGTCACAGATACGCAGTATTTT. Its translation is CSANLGGTVTDTQYF. The genes are TRBV20-1 and TRBJ2-3; possible D gene TRBD2, 6 bases. Trimming stripped 4 bases from V and 2 bases from J, with 16 bases between. Germline loops: CDR1 DFQATT, CDR2 SNEGSKA (reference sequence). This CDR3 is 15 amino acids long.

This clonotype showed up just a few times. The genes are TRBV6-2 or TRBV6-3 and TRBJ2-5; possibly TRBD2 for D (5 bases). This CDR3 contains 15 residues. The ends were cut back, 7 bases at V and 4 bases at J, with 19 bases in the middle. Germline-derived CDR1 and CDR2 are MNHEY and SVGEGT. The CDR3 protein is CASISNRADRETQYF. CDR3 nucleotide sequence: TGTGCCAGCATCTCCAACAGAGCGGATCGAGAGACCCAGTACTTC.

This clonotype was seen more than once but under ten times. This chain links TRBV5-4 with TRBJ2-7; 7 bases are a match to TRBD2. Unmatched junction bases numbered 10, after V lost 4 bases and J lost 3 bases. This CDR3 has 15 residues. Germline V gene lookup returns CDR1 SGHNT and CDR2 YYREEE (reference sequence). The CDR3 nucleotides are TGTGCCAGCAGCCCCTCGGCGGGGGTCAACTACGAGCAGTACTTC. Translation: CASSPSAGVNYEQYF.

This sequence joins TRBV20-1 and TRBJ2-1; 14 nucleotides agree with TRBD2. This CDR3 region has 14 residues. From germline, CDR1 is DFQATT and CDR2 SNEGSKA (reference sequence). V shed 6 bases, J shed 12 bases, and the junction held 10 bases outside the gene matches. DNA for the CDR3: TGCAGTGCCGCCCAGGCAGGACTAGCGGGGGGGCAGTTCTTC. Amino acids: CSAAQAGLAGGQFF.

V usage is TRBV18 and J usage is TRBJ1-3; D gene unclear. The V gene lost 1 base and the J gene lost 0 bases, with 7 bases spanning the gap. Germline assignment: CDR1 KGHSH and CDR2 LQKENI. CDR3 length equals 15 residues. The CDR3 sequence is CASSPRTSSGNTIYF. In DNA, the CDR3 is TGTGCCAGCTCACCACGAACGAGCTCTGGAAACACCATATATTTT.

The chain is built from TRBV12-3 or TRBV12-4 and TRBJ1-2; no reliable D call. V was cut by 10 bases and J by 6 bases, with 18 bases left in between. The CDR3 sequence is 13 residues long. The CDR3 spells CATMTPQRDGYTF. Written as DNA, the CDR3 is TGTGCCACCATGACACCCCAAAGGGATGGCTACACCTTC.

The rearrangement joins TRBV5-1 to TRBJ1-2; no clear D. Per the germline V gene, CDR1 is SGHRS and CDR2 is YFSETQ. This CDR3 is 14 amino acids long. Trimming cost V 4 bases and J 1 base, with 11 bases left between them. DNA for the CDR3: TGCGCCAGCAGCCCTCAGGACGGTAACTATGGCTACACCTTC. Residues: CASSPQDGNYGYTF.

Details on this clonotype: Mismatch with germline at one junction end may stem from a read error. The CDR3 region is CAGSLQGDQPQHF. CDR3 nucleotide sequence: TGTGCCGGCAGCCTACAGGGTGATCAGCCCCAGCATTTT. The chain joins TRBV3-1 to TRBJ1-5, with a possible D match to TRBD1 (6 bases). The germline gives CDR1 LGHDT, CDR2 YNNKEL (reference sequence). This CDR3 has 13 residues.